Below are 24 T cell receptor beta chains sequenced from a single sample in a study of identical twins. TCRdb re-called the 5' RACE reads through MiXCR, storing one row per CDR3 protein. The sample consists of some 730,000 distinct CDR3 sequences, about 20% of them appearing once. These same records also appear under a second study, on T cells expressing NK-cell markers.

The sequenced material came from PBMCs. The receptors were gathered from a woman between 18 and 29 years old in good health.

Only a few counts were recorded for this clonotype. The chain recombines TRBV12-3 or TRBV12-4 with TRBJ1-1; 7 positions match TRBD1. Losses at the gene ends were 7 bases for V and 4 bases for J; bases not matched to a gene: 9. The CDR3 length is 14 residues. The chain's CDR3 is CASKARGFITEAFF. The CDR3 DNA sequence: TGTGCCAGCAAGGCCAGGGGGTTTATCACTGAAGCTTTCTTT.

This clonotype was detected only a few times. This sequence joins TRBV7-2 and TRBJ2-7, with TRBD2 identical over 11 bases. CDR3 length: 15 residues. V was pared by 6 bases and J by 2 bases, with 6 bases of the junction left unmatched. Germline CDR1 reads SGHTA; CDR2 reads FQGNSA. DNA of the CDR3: TGTGCCAGCAGTTCCGGGACTAGCGGACCCTACGAGCAGTACTTC. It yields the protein CASSSGTSGPYEQYF.

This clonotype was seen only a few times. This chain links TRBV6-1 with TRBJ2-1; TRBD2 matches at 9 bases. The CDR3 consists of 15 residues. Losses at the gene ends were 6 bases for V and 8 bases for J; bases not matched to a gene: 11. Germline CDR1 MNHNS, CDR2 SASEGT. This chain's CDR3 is CASSETSGSSHEQFF. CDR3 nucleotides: TGTGCCAGCAGCGAAACTAGCGGGTCTTCCCATGAGCAGTTCTTC.

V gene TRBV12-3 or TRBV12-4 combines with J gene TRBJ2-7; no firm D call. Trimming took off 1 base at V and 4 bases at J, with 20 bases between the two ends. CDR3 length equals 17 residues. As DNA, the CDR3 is TGTGCCAGCAGTTTAGGATCTCGTCGACACAAGGATTACGAGCAGTACTTC. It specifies CASSLGSRRHKDYEQYF.

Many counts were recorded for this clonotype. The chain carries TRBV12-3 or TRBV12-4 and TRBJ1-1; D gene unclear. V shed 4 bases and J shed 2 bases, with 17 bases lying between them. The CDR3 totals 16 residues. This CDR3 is CASSSDAWWANTEAFF. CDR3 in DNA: TGTGCCAGCAGTTCGGATGCTTGGTGGGCCAACACTGAAGCTTTCTTT.

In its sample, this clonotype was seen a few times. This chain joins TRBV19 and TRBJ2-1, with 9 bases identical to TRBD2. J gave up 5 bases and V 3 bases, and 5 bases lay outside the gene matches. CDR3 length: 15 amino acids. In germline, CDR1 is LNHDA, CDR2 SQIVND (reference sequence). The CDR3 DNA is TGTGCCAGTAGTATCAGCGGGAGGTCGAACAATGAGCAGTTCTTC. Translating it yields CASSISGRSNNEQFF.

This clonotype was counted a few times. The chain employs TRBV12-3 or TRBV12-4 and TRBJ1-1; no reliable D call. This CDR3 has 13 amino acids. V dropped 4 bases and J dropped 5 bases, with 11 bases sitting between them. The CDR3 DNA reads TGTGCCAGCAGTTCGGGGATCTTAACTGAAGCTTTCTTT. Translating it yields CASSSGILTEAFF.

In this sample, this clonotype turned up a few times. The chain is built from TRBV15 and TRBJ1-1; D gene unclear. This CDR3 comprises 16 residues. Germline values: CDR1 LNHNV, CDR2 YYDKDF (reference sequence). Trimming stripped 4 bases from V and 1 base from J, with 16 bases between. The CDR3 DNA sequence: TGTGCCACCAGCACCCACCAACTAGACGGGAACACTGAAGCTTTCTTT. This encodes CATSTHQLDGNTEAFF.

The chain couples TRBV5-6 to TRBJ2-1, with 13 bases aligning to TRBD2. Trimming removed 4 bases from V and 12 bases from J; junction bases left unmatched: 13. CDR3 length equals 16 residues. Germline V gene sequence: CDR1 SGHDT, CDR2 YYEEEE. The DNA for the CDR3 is TGTGCCAGCAGCCCGGGGGTAGGACTAGCGGGAGTTTGGCAGTTCTTC. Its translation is CASSPGVGLAGVWQFF.

The CDR3 sequence is CASSYVWGEQFF. The CDR3 DNA follows: TGCGCCAGCAGCTATGTTTGGGGCGAGCAGTTCTTC. V usage is TRBV5-1 and J usage is TRBJ2-1; tentative D call: TRBD1 (5 bases). V was cut by 3 bases and J by 10 bases, with 11 bases left in between. The CDR3 is 12 residues long. Per germline, CDR1 SGHRS and CDR2 YFSETQ.

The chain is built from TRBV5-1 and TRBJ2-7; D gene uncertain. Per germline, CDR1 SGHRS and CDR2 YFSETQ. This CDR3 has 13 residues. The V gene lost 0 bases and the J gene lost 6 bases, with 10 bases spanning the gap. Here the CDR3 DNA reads TGCGCCAGCAGCTTGGTTGAAGGAGTCGAGCAGTACTTC. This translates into CASSLVEGVEQYF.

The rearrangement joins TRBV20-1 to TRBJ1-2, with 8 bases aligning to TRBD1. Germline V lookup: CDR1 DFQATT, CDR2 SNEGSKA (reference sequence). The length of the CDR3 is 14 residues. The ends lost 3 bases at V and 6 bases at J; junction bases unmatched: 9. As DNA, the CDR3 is TGCAGTGCTAGTAAAAATCTGGGACAGGATGGCTACACCTTC. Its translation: CSASKNLGQDGYTF.

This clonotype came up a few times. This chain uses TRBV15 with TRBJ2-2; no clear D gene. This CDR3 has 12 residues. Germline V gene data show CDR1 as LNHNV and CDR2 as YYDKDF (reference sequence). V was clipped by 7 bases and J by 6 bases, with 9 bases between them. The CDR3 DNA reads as TGTGCCACCACGGTCTTCTCCGGGGAGCTGTTTTTT. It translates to CATTVFSGELFF.

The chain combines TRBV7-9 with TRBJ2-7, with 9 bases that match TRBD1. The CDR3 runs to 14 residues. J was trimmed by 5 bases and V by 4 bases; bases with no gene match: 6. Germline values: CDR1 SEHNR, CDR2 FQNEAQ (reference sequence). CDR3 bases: TGTGCCAGCAGCTACCTGGACAGGGGCCACGAGCAGTACTTC. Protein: CASSYLDRGHEQYF.

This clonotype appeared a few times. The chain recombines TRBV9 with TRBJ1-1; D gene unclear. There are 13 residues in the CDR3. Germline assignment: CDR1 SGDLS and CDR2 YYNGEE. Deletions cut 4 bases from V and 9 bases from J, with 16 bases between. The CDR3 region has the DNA TGTGCCAGCAGCCCCCAGACCTGGGGTCAAGCTTTCTTT. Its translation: CASSPQTWGQAFF.

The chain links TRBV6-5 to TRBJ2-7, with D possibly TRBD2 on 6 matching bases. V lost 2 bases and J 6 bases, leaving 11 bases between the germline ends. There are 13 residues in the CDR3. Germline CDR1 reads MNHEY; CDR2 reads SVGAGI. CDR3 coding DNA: TGTGCCAGCAGTTACGACACGGGAGCCGAGCAGTACTTC. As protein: CASSYDTGAEQYF.

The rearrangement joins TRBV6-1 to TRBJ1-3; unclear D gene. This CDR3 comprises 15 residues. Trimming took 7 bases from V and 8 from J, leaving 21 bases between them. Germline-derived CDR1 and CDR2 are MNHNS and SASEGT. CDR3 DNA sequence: TGTGCCAGCAAAAGAACCGGGATCGAGAAGCACACCATATATTTT. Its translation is CASKRTGIEKHTIYF.

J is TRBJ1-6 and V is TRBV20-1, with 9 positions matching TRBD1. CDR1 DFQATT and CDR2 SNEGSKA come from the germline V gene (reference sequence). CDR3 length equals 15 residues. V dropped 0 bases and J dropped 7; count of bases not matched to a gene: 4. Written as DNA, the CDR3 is TGCAGTGCTAGAGATCTTGACAGGGGGAATTCACCCCTCCACTTT. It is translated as CSARDLDRGNSPLHF.

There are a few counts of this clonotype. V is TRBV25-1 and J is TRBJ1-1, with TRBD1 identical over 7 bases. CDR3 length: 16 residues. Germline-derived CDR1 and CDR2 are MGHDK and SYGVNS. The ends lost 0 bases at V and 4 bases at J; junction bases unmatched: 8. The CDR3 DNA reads TGTGCCAGCAGTGAATATGACAGGGCTAGGGGCACTGAAGCTTTCTTT. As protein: CASSEYDRARGTEAFF.

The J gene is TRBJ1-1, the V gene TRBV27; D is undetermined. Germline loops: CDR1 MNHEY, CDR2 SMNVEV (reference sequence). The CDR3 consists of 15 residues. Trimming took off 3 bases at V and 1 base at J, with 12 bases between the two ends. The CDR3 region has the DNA TGTGCCAGCAGTTTCCCCGGAACTCCGAACACTGAAGCTTTCTTT. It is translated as CASSFPGTPNTEAFF.

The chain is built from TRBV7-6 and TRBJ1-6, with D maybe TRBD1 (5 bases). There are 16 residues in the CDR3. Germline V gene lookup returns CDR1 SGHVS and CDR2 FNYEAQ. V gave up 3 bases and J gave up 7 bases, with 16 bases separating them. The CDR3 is CASSFSSGPGNSPLHF. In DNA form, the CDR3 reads TGTGCCAGCAGCTTTAGTTCGGGACCGGGAAATTCACCCCTCCACTTT.

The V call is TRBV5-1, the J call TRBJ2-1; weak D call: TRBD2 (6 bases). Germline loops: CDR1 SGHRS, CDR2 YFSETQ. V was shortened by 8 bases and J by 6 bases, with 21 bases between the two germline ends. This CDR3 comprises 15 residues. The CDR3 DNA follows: TGCGCCAGGCCCGTTGGGGGGAGAGCCTTCAATGAGCAGTTCTTC. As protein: CARPVGGRAFNEQFF. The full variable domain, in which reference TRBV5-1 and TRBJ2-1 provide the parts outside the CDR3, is KAGVTQTPRYLIKTRGQQVTLSCSPISGHRSVSWYQQTPGQGLQFLFEYFSETQRNKGNFPGRFSGRQFSNSRSEMNVSTLELGDSALYLCARPVGGRAFNEQFFGPGTRLTVL.

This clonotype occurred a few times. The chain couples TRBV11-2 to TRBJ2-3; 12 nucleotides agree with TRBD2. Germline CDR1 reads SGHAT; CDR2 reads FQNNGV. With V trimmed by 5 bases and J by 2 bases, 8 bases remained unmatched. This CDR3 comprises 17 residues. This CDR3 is CASSLGTSGFITDTQYF. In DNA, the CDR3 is TGTGCCAGCAGCCTGGGGACTAGCGGGTTTATCACAGATACGCAGTATTTT.

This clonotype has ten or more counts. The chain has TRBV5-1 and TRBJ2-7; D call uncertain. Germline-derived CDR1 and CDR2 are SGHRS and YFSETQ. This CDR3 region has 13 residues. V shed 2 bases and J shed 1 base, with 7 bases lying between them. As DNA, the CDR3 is TGCGCCAGCAGCTTTGGCAGATCCTACGAGCAGTACTTC. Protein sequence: CASSFGRSYEQYF.